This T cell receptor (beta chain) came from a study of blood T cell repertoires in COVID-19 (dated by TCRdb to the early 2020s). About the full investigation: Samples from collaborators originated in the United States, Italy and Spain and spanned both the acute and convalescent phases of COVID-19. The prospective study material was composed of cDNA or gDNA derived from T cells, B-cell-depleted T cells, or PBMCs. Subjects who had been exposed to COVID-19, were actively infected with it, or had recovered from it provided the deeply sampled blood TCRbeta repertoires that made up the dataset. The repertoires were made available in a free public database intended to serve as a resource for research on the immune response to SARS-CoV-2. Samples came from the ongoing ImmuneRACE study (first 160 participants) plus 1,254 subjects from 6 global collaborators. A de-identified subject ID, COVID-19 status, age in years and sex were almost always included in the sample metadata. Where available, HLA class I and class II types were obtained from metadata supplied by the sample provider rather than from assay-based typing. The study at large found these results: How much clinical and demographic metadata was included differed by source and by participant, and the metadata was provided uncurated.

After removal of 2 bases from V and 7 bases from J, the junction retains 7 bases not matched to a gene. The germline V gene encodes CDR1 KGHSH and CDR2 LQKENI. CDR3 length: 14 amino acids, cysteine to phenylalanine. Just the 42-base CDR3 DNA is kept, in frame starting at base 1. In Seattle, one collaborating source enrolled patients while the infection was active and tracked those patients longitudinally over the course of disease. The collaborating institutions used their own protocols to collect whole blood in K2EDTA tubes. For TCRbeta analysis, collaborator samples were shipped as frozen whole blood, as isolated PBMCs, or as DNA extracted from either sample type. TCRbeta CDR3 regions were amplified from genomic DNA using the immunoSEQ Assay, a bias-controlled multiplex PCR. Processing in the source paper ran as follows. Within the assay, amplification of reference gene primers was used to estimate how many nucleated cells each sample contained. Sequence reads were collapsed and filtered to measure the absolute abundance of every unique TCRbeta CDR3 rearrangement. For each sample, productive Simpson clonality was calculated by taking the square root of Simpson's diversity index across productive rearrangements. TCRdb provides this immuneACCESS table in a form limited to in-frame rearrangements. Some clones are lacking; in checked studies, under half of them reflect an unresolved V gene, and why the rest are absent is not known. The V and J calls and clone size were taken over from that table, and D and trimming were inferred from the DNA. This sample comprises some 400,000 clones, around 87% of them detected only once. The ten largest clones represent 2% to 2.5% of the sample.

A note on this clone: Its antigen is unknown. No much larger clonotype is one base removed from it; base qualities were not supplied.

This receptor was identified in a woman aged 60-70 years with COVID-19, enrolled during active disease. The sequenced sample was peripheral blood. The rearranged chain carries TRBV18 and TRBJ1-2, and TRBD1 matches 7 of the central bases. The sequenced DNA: TGTGCCAGCTCACCAACAGGGACAGTAGCTGGCTACACCTTC. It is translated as CASSPTGTVAGYTF.